Described below is a single TCR beta chain sequence and its context. These data come from a study of cytomegalovirus exposure and HLA in healthy donors. This CDR3 has 15 residues. Germline V gene data show CDR1 as LNHNV and CDR2 as YYDKDF (reference sequence). Trimming cost V 2 bases and J 3 bases; bases outside gene matches: 3. The PCR ran on 60 Vbeta and 13 Jbeta primers. The table came from immunoSEQ multiplex PCR; TCRdb's copy has only in-frame clones and leaves some out. The sample has 200,000 to 250,000 clones, 77% seen once; the top ten hold less than 3.5%. The sample was PBMCs. This TCR derives from an older woman in good health and CMV-seropositive. The gene calls are TRBV15 and TRBJ1-4; 7 bases map to TRBD1. The CDR3 region has the DNA TGTGCCACCAGCAGAAAAGGGACAGCTAATGAAAAACTGTTTTTT. It yields the protein CATSRKGTANEKLFF.